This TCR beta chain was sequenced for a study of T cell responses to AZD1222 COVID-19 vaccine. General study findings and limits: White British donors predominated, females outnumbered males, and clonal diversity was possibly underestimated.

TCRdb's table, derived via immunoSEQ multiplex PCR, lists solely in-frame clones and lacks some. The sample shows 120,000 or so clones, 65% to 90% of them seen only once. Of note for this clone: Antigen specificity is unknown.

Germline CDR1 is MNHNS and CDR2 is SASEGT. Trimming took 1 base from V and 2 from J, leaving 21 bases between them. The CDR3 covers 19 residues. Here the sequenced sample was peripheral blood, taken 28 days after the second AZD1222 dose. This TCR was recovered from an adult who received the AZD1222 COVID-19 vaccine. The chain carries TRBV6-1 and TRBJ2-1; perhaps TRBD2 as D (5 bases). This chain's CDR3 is CASSEVPNWERRPYNEQFF. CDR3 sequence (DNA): TGTGCCAGCAGTGAAGTACCCAACTGGGAGCGGCGACCCTACAATGAGCAGTTCTTC.